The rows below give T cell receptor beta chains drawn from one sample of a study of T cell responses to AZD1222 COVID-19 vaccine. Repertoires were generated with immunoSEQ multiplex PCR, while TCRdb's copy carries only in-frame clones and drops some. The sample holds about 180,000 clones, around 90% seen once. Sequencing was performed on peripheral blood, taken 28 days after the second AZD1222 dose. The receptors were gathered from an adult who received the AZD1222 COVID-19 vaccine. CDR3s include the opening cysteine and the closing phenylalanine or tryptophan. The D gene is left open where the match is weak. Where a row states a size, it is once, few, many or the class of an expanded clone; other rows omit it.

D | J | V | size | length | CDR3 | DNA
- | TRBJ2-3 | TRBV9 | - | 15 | CASSVEAPGTDTQYF | TGTGCCAGCAGCGTAGAGGCACCCGGCACAGATACGCAGTATTTT
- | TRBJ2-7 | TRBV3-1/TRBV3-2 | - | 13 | CASSQTEKGEQYF | TGTGCCAGCAGCCAGACGGAGAAGGGAGAGCAGTACTTC
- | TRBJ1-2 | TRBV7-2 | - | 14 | CASSSTPGAGGYTF | TGTGCCAGCAGCTCGACTCCAGGGGCAGGTGGCTACACCTTC
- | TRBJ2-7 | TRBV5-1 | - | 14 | CASSWGQGSYEQYF | TGCGCCAGCAGCTGGGGACAAGGCTCCTACGAGCAGTACTTC
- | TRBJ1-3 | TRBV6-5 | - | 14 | CASSLPASGNTIYF | TGTGCCAGCAGTCTACCAGCCTCTGGAAACACCATATATTTT
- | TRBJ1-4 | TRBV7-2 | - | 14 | CASSLKQAGEKLFF | TGTGCCAGCAGCTTAAAGCAGGCGGGTGAAAAACTGTTTTTT
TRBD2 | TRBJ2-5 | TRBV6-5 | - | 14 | CASEAGGIQETQYF | TGTGCCAGCGAGGCGGGGGGAATTCAAGAGACCCAGTACTTC
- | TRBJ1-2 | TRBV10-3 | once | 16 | CAISESGRRGGYGYTF | TGTGCCATCAGTGAGTCGGGACGACGGGGGGGATATGGCTACACCTTC
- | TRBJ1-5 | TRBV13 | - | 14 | CASSLGQSNQPQHF | TGTGCCAGCAGCTTAGGACAGAGCAATCAGCCCCAGCATTTT
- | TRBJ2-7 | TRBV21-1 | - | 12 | CASSGTGDEQYF | TGTGCCAGCAGCGGGACAGGGGACGAGCAGTACTTC
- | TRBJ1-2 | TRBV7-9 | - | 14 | CASSFAGPDYGYTF | TGTGCCAGCAGCTTCGCCGGCCCCGACTATGGCTACACCTTC
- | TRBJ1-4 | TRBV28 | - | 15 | CASSSRGPVNEKLFF | TGTGCCAGCAGTTCCCGAGGGCCGGTAAATGAAAAACTGTTTTTT
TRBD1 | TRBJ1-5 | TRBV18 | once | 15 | CASSPRGLGGQPQHF | TGTGCCAGCTCACCAAGGGGGCTTGGCGGTCAGCCCCAGCATTTT
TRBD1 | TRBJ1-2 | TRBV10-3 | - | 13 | CAISTGTGYGYTF | TGTGCCATCAGCACCGGGACAGGATATGGCTACACCTTC
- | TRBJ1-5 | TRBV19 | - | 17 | CASIPNPAGGSNQPQHF | TGTGCCAGTATCCCGAACCCAGCGGGCGGGAGCAATCAGCCCCAGCATTTT
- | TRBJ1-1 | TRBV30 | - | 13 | CAWAQWGGTEAFF | TGTGCCTGGGCTCAGTGGGGAGGGACTGAAGCTTTCTTT
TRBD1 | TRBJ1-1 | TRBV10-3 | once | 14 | CAITTTGRNTEAFF | TGTGCCATCACCACGACAGGGAGAAACACTGAAGCTTTCTTT
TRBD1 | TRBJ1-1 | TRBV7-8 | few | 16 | CASSLVGGQRNTEAFF | TGTGCCAGCAGCTTAGTAGGGGGACAGAGGAACACTGAAGCTTTCTTT
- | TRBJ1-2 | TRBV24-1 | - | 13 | CATSDSGNYGYTF | TGTGCCACCAGTGATTCCGGCAACTATGGCTACACCTTC
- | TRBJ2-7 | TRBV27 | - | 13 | CAGPCKRLVGQYF | TGTGCCGGCCCTTGTAAGCGCTTGGTCGGGCAGTACTTC
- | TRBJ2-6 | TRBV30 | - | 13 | CAWTISGANVLTF | TGTGCCTGGACTATCTCTGGGGCCAACGTCCTGACTTTC
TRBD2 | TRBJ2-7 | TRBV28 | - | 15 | CASSSPSSGVYEQYF | TGTGCCAGCAGCTCCCCTTCTAGCGGGGTCTACGAGCAGTACTTC
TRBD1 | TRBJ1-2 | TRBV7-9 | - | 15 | CASSPPLTGYYGYTF | TGTGCCAGCAGCCCCCCCCTGACAGGGTACTATGGCTACACCTTC
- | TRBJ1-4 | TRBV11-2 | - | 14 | CASSLRALNEKLFF | TGTGCCAGCAGCCTCCGGGCCCTTAATGAAAAACTGTTTTTT
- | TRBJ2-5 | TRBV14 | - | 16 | CASSQDLSLPQETQYF | TGTGCCAGCAGCCAAGACCTCTCACTACCCCAAGAGACCCAGTACTTC
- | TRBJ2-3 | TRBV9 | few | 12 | CASSVPADTQYF | TGTGCCAGCAGCGTACCAGCAGATACGCAGTATTTT
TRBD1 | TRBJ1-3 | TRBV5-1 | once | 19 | CASSLIRGHSYLSGNTIYF | TGCGCCAGCAGCTTAATCAGGGGGCACTCCTACCTCTCTGGAAACACCATATATTTT
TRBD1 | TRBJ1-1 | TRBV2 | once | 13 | CASRKDRDTEAFF | TGTGCCAGCAGGAAGGACAGGGACACTGAAGCTTTCTTT
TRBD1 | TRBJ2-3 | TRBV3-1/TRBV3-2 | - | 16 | CASSQEGTASTDTQYF | TGTGCCAGCAGCCAAGAGGGGACAGCGTCGACAGATACGCAGTATTTT